Listed below are T cell receptor beta chains from one sample, sequenced in a study of vaccination and CD4 T cells after COVID-19. These TCRs are of unknown antigen specificity. TCRdb processed the PCR reads anew with MiXCR; each CDR3 protein has one entry. The sample records some 9,000 distinct CDR3 sequences, roughly 34% being singletons. The sequenced sample consisted of CD4+ T cells from blood, cultured in vitro. All receptors derive from a human donor who had recovered from COVID-19. CDR3s include the opening cysteine and the closing phenylalanine or tryptophan.

v_call	cdr3_length	j_call	cdr3_aa
TRBV6-2/TRBV6-3	15	TRBJ2-3	CASVMGLPATDTQYF
TRBV7-9	15	TRBJ2-7	CASSSSGQGNREQYF
TRBV7-8	16	TRBJ1-2	CASSLLRTRDNYGYTF
TRBV7-9	15	TRBJ1-2	CASSLHAGPWQGYTF
TRBV4-2	18	TRBJ1-1	CASSQVYRGKPLNTEAFF
TRBV4-3	14	TRBJ1-1	CASSPLSGDTEAFF
TRBV7-2	13	TRBJ2-7	CASSLGTREEQYF
TRBV2	15	TRBJ2-2	CASSEEASGTGELFF
TRBV19	13	TRBJ1-1	CASSIDRDTEAFF
TRBV3-1	16	TRBJ2-5	CASSQGGTSRRETQYF
TRBV20-1	16	TRBJ2-7	CSAREGKAGGTYEQYF
TRBV20-1	14	TRBJ2-1	CSARKGTSINEQFF
TRBV5-6	13	TRBJ2-5	CASSLSGQETQYF
TRBV20-1	14	TRBJ1-3	CSATPGSSGNTIYF
TRBV7-2	16	TRBJ2-7	CASSIGTGGVTAEQYF
TRBV20-1	14	TRBJ2-5	CSARYGQGVKTQYF
TRBV7-8	17	TRBJ1-5	CASSLSTSGQGNQPQHF
TRBV24-1	15	TRBJ2-2	CATSGNSQSTGELFF
TRBV20-1	14	TRBJ1-5	CSARTDVSNQPQHF
TRBV14	14	TRBJ1-6	CASSPYTRDSPLHF
TRBV20-1	14	TRBJ1-2	CSASTQGSNYGYTF
TRBV30	10	TRBJ1-1	CAWANTEAFF
TRBV6-1	16	TRBJ1-5	CASSQRQGYSNQPQHF